These 16 T cell receptor beta chains came from one sample sequenced in a study of blood T cell repertoires in COVID-19. Some clones are missing from TCRdb's copy, which holds only in-frame ones; the method was immunoSEQ multiplex PCR. Here the sample spans about 430,000 clones, 85% to 90% being singletons. Sample: PBMCs or T cells enriched from blood (not recorded which). All receptors derive from a man younger than 45 who had recovered from COVID-19.

V is TRBV30 and J is TRBJ1-6; D remains ambiguous. Trimming took 3 bases from V and 5 from J, leaving 5 bases between them. Germline lookup yields CDR1 GTSNPN and CDR2 SVGIG (reference sequence). The CDR3 runs to 12 residues. The CDR3 nucleotides are TGTGCCTGGAGGCAGAATAATTCACCCCTCCACTTT. This translates into CAWRQNNSPLHF. The variable domain in full, completed from reference TRBV30 and TRBJ1-6, reads SQTIHQWPATLVQPVGSPLSLECTVEGTSNPNLYWYRQAAGRGLQLLFYSVGIGQISSEVPQNLSASRPQDRQFILSSKKLLLSDSGFYLCAWRQNNSPLHFGNGTRLTVT.

CDR3 in amino acids: CASSDRMGEKQYF. Written as DNA, the CDR3 is TGTGCCAGCAGTGACCGTATGGGAGAGAAACAGTACTTC. The gene calls are TRBV6-4 and TRBJ2-7; D is possibly TRBD2 (5 bases). The germline CDR1 and CDR2 sequences are MRHNA and SNTAGT. Deletions cut 2 bases from V and 10 bases from J, with 15 bases between. The CDR3 spans 13 residues.

The chain couples TRBV6-2 or TRBV6-3 to TRBJ2-7; 8 nucleotides align to TRBD1. The J segment lost 4 bases and the V segment lost 2 bases, leaving 4 bases of the junction unmatched. This CDR3 region has 14 residues. Germline CDR1 reads MNHEY; CDR2 reads SVGEGT. CDR3 sequence reads: CASSYRQGLYEQYF. CDR3 DNA: TGTGCCAGCAGTTACCGACAGGGGCTTTACGAGCAGTACTTC.

The chain has TRBV7-2 and TRBJ1-6; no clear D gene. Trimming took off 1 base at V and 11 bases at J, with 12 bases between the two ends. The CDR3 contains 14 residues. Germline V gives CDR1 SGHTA, CDR2 FQGNSA. CDR3 loop: CASSLGPSAAPLHF. The DNA of the CDR3 is TGTGCCAGCAGCTTAGGGCCTTCCGCAGCACCCCTCCACTTT. Using reference TRBV7-2 and TRBJ1-6 for the parts outside the CDR3, the full variable domain is GAGVSQSPSNKVTEKGKDVELRCDPISGHTALYWYRQSLGQGLEFLIYFQGNSAPDKSGLPSDRFSAERTGGSVSTLTIQRTQQEDSAVYLCASSLGPSAAPLHFGNGTRLTVT.

This clone has only a few counts. The chain is built from TRBV5-1 and TRBJ2-1, with D tentatively TRBD2 (5 bases). Trimming removed 0 bases from V and 4 bases from J, with 14 bases in between. Germline CDR1 SGHRS, CDR2 YFSETQ. The CDR3 runs 16 residues. Here the CDR3 reads CASSLALGAGYNEQFF. The CDR3 nucleotides read TGCGCCAGCAGCTTGGCCCTGGGAGCCGGGTACAATGAGCAGTTCTTC.

The chain has TRBV30 and TRBJ2-1; D gene ambiguous. Germline CDR1 GTSNPN, CDR2 SVGIG (reference sequence). The CDR3 runs to 12 residues. The V end lost 3 bases, the J end lost 5 bases, and 8 bases lay between the germline ends. CDR3 bases: TGTGCCTGGAGATACTTGCACAATGAGCAGTTCTTC. It translates to CAWRYLHNEQFF.

V is TRBV28 and J is TRBJ2-2, with 7 positions matching TRBD1. V trimming: 6 bases; J trimming: 8 bases; junction bases outside the gene matches: 15. The germline V gene has CDR1 MDHEN and CDR2 SYDVKM. The CDR3 spans 16 residues. The CDR3 loop reads CASRRDSSGSAGELFF. As DNA, the CDR3 is TGTGCCAGCAGACGGGACAGTTCTGGTTCTGCGGGGGAGCTGTTTTTT.

The chain uses TRBV7-8 and TRBJ2-7; 7 nucleotides line up with TRBD2. Germline V gives CDR1 SGHVS, CDR2 FQNEAQ. The CDR3 has 13 residues. Germline trimming cut 5 bases from V and 6 bases from J; bases unmatched to any gene: 7. CDR3 in amino acids: CASSRSGKAEQYF. The CDR3, as DNA: TGTGCCAGCAGCCGGAGCGGGAAGGCCGAGCAGTACTTC.

The chain has TRBV7-9 and TRBJ1-5; unclear D gene. CDR1 is SEHNR, CDR2 FQNEAQ, per germline (reference sequence). This CDR3 comprises 12 residues. Deletions cut 1 base from V and 9 bases from J, with 7 bases between. The CDR3 DNA sequence: TGTGCCAGCAGCTTAGTCGCAGGGCCCCAGCATTTT. Protein sequence: CASSLVAGPQHF.

DNA for the CDR3: TGTGCCAGCAGCACGACCTGGGACAGTCAAGAGACCCAGTACTTC. Its protein product is CASSTTWDSQETQYF. This chain joins TRBV11-3 and TRBJ2-5; 7 bases fit TRBD1. The CDR3 sequence is 15 residues long. V shed 5 bases and J 2 bases; nucleotides not matched to a gene: 8. Germline V gives CDR1 SGHNT, CDR2 YENEEA. The variable domain in full, completed from reference TRBV11-3 and TRBJ2-5, reads EAGVVQSPRYKIIEKKQPVAFWCNPISGHNTLYWYLQNLGQGPELLIRYENEEAVDDSQLPKDRFSAERLKGVDSTLKIQPAELGDSAVYLCASSTTWDSQETQYFGPGTRLLVL.

The rearrangement links TRBV24-1 to TRBJ1-5; D possibly corresponds to TRBD1 (6 bases). V was shortened by 4 bases and J by 2 bases, with 14 bases between the two germline ends. Germline loops: CDR1 KGHDR, CDR2 SFDVKD. CDR3 length equals 16 residues. The CDR3 DNA reads TGTGCCACCAGTGACTCCCAGGACAGCGGCAATCAGCCCCAGCATTTT. Its translation: CATSDSQDSGNQPQHF.

The gene calls are TRBV28 and TRBJ1-2, with unresolved D. With 5 bases removed from V and 4 bases from J, the gap between germline ends came to 14 bases. The CDR3 is 14 amino acids. Germline CDR1 and CDR2: MDHEN and SYDVKM. The CDR3 DNA sequence: TGTGCCAGCAGTGCCCTCGCGGGGATCTATGGCTACACCTTC. The encoded protein is CASSALAGIYGYTF.

This chain uses TRBV14 with TRBJ2-2, with 8 bases that match TRBD2. The CDR3 loop spans 14 amino acids. The V gene's germline CDR1 is SGHDN and CDR2 FVKESK. With 4 bases clipped from V and 9 bases from J, the junction kept 7 bases outside the gene matches. The CDR3 coding sequence is TGTGCCAGCAGCCGTGGACTAGCTCGCCGGGAGCTGTTTTTT. As protein: CASSRGLARRELFF.

The chain has TRBV12-3 or TRBV12-4 and TRBJ1-2; 7 bases align to TRBD1. V lost 6 bases to trimming and J lost 10 bases; unmatched junction nucleotides: 11. This CDR3 spans 13 amino acids. For the CDR3, the DNA is TGTGCCAGCAGCCCGACCGCGGGACAGTCCTACACCTTC. Encoded protein: CASSPTAGQSYTF.

The V gene is TRBV5-6, the J gene TRBJ2-5; TRBD2 matches at 9 bases. The CDR3 covers 15 residues. The V and J ends lost 1 base and 2 bases, in that order; junction bases with no gene match: 3. Germline assignment: CDR1 SGHDT and CDR2 YYEEEE. The CDR3 reads CASSLTSGPQETQYF. In DNA, the CDR3 is TGTGCCAGCAGCTTGACTAGCGGGCCGCAAGAGACCCAGTACTTC.

In this sample, this clone turned up a few times. The chain couples TRBV15 to TRBJ1-5; 9 positions match TRBD1. Germline lookup yields CDR1 LNHNV and CDR2 YYDKDF (reference sequence). The CDR3 has 14 residues. The V segment lost 9 bases and the J segment 1 base; nucleotides outside the gene matches: 4. The CDR3 sequence is CATGQGSSNQPQHF. The CDR3, as DNA: TGTGCCACAGGACAGGGGTCGAGCAATCAGCCCCAGCATTTT. Based on the CDR3 plus reference TRBV15 and TRBJ1-5, the full variable domain is DAMVIQNPRYQVTQFGKPVTLSCSQTLNHNVMYWYQQKSSQAPKLLFHYYDKDFNNEADTPDNFQSRRPNTSFCFLDIRSPGLGDTAMYLCATGQGSSNQPQHFGDGTRLSIL.